This T cell receptor beta chain originates from a study of regulatory T cells in long-lasting Graves disease. Study-wide results and caveats: It was peripheral blood alone, not thyroid tissue, that was studied.

Arm-PCR of CDR3 regions and iRepertoire HTBI primers were used to build TCR beta libraries. One entry per CDR3 protein, called by TCRdb with MiXCR from the multiplex PCR reads. The table has hundreds of thousands of distinct CDR3 sequences, around 12% seen once; the top ten hold roughly 8.9%. Documented time point: newly diagnosed GD, antithyroid drugs for less than 3 months. After RNA was extracted from PBMCs, the TCR library was made from it. The patient group derived from an endocrinology department in Xi'an, China. The CDR3 covers 12 residues. Trimming shortened V by 7 bases and J by 3 bases, and 10 bases separated the two germline ends. The germline CDR1 and CDR2 sequences are SQVTM and ANQGSEA. The table lists this clonotype with a few counts. Its antigen is unidentified. These data were also filed under a second study, of T cells in Graves' hyperthyroidism and ophthalmopathy. That report notes: Patients were excluded for uncontrolled infection, other autoimmune disease, pregnancy or lactation. The HTBI set primed first-round TCR CDR3 RT-PCR.

The TCR sequence derives from a woman in her twenties or thirties with Graves disease. The source was peripheral blood mononuclear cells (PBMCs), collected at new diagnosis, from a patient treated with antithyroid drugs. The V and J genes are TRBV29-1 and TRBJ2-1, with D maybe TRBD1 (5 bases). This CDR3 reads CSAPDSYNEQFF. CDR3 coding DNA: TGCAGCGCCCCCGACAGCTACAATGAGCAGTTCTTC.